This TCR beta chain was documented in a study of early T cells in non-severe SARS-CoV-2 infection. Study information: Alpha and beta chains were unpaired, from unsorted whole-blood bulk RNA.

MiXCR, run by TCRdb on the 5' RACE reads, gives a single entry per CDR3 protein. The sample holds about 28,000 distinct CDR3 sequences, under 5.5% seen once. This clonotype came up many times. What it binds is unknown. Findings and caveats of the study: Database matching using VDJdb favored anti-spike CD8 responses, with private and CD4 specificities left missing.

V gave up 0 bases and J gave up 0 bases, with 7 bases separating them. Germline V gene lookup returns CDR1 SGHTS and CDR2 YDEGEE. The length of the CDR3 is 15 residues. The TCR comes from an adult who was a healthcare worker with PCR-confirmed SARS-CoV-2 infection or an uninfected control (not recorded which). The rearrangement joins TRBV5-8 to TRBJ2-1, with D unclear. This sample comprised whole blood, obtained at baseline. The CDR3 DNA follows: TGTGCCAGCAGCTTGGGGGGAACCTCCTACAATGAGCAGTTCTTC. Translating gives CASSLGGTSYNEQFF.